These 2 T cell receptor beta chains originate from one sample sequenced in a study of early stage breast cancer tumors. The assay was immunoSEQ multiplex PCR, and TCRdb's table has in-frame clones only and misses some. In the table there are about 30,000 clones, around 70% of which are singletons. The sequencing input was blood. The source is a person aged 50 to 59 with breast cancer.

V gene TRBV27 combines with J gene TRBJ2-7, with 15 nucleotides matching TRBD2. Germline CDR1 and CDR2: MNHEY and SMNVEV (reference sequence). With V trimmed by 6 bases and J by 0 bases, 9 bases remained unmatched. CDR3 size: 18 residues. CDR3 protein: CASRVPGLAGGSSYEQYF. In DNA, the CDR3 is TGTGCCAGCAGAGTTCCGGGACTAGCGGGAGGTTCCTCCTACGAGCAGTACTTC.

This chain joins TRBV5-1 and TRBJ2-5; the match to TRBD2 covers 9 bases. Matching the DNA end better, TRBJ2-7 makes the J call doubtful. In germline, CDR1 is SGHRS, CDR2 YFSETQ. The CDR3 sequence is 14 residues long. The CDR3 DNA reads TGCGCCAGCAGGTTCCTAGCGGGATCCTACGAGCAGTACTTC. Its translation is CASRFLAGSYEQYF.